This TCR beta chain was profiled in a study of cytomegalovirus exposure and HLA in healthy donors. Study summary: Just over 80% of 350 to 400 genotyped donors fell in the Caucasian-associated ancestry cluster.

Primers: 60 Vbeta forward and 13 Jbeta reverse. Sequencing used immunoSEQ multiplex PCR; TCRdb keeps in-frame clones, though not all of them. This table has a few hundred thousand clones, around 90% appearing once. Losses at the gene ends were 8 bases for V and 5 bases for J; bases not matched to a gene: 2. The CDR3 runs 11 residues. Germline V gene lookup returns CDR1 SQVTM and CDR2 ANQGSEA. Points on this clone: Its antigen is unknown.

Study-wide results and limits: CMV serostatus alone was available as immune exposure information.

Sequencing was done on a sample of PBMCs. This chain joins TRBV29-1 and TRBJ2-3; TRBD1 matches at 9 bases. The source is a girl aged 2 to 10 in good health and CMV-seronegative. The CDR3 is CSWTGVDTQYF. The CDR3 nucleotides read TGCAGCTGGACAGGGGTAGATACGCAGTATTTT.